This is a list of T cell receptor beta chains from one sample in a study of cytomegalovirus exposure and HLA in healthy donors. The data were produced by immunoSEQ multiplex PCR, yet TCRdb's version contains in-frame clones alone and is incomplete. The listing records about 200,000 clones. The sample taken for sequencing was PBMCs. Receptors originate from a boy younger than 18 in good health and CMV-seronegative. Each CDR3 is given with its conserved first and last residue. D genes are given only for firm matches.

>TRBV7-9|TRBJ1-2|.
TGTGCCAGCAGCACCGGGGGGCAGGGACATGGCTACACCTTC
CASSTGGQGHGYTF
>TRBV7-3|TRBJ2-7|.
TGTGCCAGCAGCTTAACGGTCCACCGGAGTAGTTCTGTGTGGCGGTACTACGAGCAGTACTTC
CASSLTVHRSSSVWRYYEQYF
>TRBV19|TRBJ1-2|.
TGTGCCAGTAGTATGTTGGAGTTTTCGGCTAACTATGGCTACACCTTC
CASSMLEFSANYGYTF
>TRBV5-1|TRBJ2-1|TRBD2
TGCGCCAGCAGCTTCCTAGCGGGGAGCTCCTACAATGAGCAGTTCTTC
CASSFLAGSSYNEQFF
>TRBV6-1|TRBJ2-1|TRBD2
TGTGCCAGCAGTGAAGGGCCTAGCGGGGAAGGGAATGAGCAGTTCTTC
CASSEGPSGEGNEQFF
>TRBV2|TRBJ1-2|.
TGTGCCAGCAGTAACAGGGAAACCCCTGGCTACACCTTC
CASSNRETPGYTF
>TRBV27|TRBJ2-7|.
TGTGCCAGTGGGACGGGACAACCCTACGAGCAGTACTTC
CASGTGQPYEQYF
>TRBV4-1|TRBJ1-1|TRBD1
TGCGCCAGCAGCCAAGAGTGGACAGGGGGGACCACTGAAGCTTTCTTT
CASSQEWTGGTTEAFF
>TRBV11-2|TRBJ2-1|TRBD2
TGTGCCAGCAGCTCCATTCGCGGACTAGCGAGGAATGAGCAGTTCTTC
CASSSIRGLARNEQFF
>TRBV5-1|TRBJ1-1|.
TGCGCCAGCAGCTCCCCAAGCGGGCGCCGAGACACTGAAGCTTTCTTT
CASSSPSGRRDTEAFF
>TRBV7-3|TRBJ2-3|TRBD2
TGTGCCAGCAGCCCAAATCCGGGCGGGGGGCTCACAGATACGCAGTATTTT
CASSPNPGGGLTDTQYF
>TRBV6-5|TRBJ1-1|.
TGTGCCAGCAGTCAACCCCTGGGGGGAGGGGAAGCTTTCTTT
CASSQPLGGGEAFF
>TRBV4-1|TRBJ1-3|.
TGCGCCAGCAGTCGGGACACCTTGCCTGGAAACACCATATATTTT
CASSRDTLPGNTIYF
>TRBV4-1|TRBJ1-6|.
TGCGCCAGCGGCCTGAAGGGGGGGGCCGACAATTCACCCCTCCACTTT
CASGLKGGADNSPLHF
>TRBV7-8|TRBJ1-3|TRBD1
TGTGCCAGCAGCTTAGTAGGGACAGGGACGGGAAACACCATATATTTT
CASSLVGTGTGNTIYF
>TRBV5-6|TRBJ2-5|.
TGTGCCAGCAGCTTTCGGAGGGACCAAGAGACCCAGTACTTC
CASSFRRDQETQYF